The clone carrying this T cell receptor beta chain appeared once. Antigen: not known. V lost 4 bases to trimming and J lost 3 bases, with 11 bases between them. In germline, CDR1 is SGHTA, CDR2 FQGNSA. The length of the CDR3 is 14 residues. These data come from a study of neoadjuvant nivolumab and ipilimumab in lung cancer. At the level of the study: The combination arm added day-1 ipilimumab 1 mg/kg to nivolumab 3 mg/kg on days 1, 15, 29.

Overall study results and limits: Compared with tumor-adjacent uninvolved lung, resected tumors showed greater richness and clonality. Only two of four nivolumab-treated tumors gained richness and clonality by surgery.

Assay: immunoSEQ multiplex PCR; the TCRdb copy retains only in-frame clones and omits some. This table has about 20,000 clones, approximately 79% appearing once. The rearrangement uses TRBV7-2 and TRBJ2-3; maybe TRBD2 (6 bases). Sample: tumor tissue, taken after neoadjuvant nivolumab, alone or with ipilimumab, at or shortly before surgery. This TCR derives from an adult with non-small cell lung cancer. Here the CDR3 DNA reads TGTGCCAGCAGCTCGGGACTTCATACAGATACGCAGTATTTT. Its translation is CASSSGLHTDTQYF.